Below are 22 T cell receptor beta chains sequenced from a single sample in a study of regulatory T cells in long-lasting Graves disease. Time point reported: persistent/refractory GD, antithyroid drugs over 5 years with positive TRAb. There was RNA extracted from PBMCs, and the TCR library was made from it. With iRepertoire HTBI primers and Arm-PCR of CDR3 regions, TCR beta libraries were built. A single record per CDR3 protein comes from TCRdb applying MiXCR to the multiplex PCR reads. This sample has under 350,000 distinct CDR3 sequences, with under 25% found just once. This specimen was peripheral blood mononuclear cells (PBMCs), taken when the disease was refractory, from a patient treated with antithyroid drugs. Every receptor here comes from a female donor with Graves disease.

This sequence joins TRBV7-9 and TRBJ2-2; D is undetermined. The CDR3 runs to 15 residues. Per germline, CDR1 SEHNR and CDR2 FQNEAQ (reference sequence). Trimming took off 5 bases at V and 2 bases at J, with 12 bases between the two ends. Here the CDR3 DNA reads TGTGCCAGCAGCCCGGCCGAGTATAACACCGGGGAGCTGTTTTTT. Translation gives CASSPAEYNTGELFF.

The V call is TRBV6-1, the J call TRBJ2-2; no clear D gene. V lost 7 bases, J lost 1 base, and 10 bases lay in between. CDR3 length: 14 amino acids. Per the germline V gene, CDR1 is MNHNS and CDR2 is SASEGT. The CDR3: CASIPQENTGELFF. The CDR3 nucleotides read TGTGCCAGCATCCCCCAGGAGAACACCGGGGAGCTGTTTTTT.

This clonotype was seen a few times. A much more abundant neighbour one base away suggests this may be a read error. This chain uses TRBV7-9 with TRBJ1-2; unclear D gene. Germline CDR1 is SEHNR and CDR2 is FQNEAQ (reference sequence). The CDR3 length is 14 residues. The ends were cut back, 0 bases at V and 3 bases at J, with 8 bases in the middle. The CDR3 loop is CASSLAGSYYGYTF. The CDR3 DNA sequence: TGTGCCAGCAGCTTAGCGGGCAGCTACTATGGCTACACCTTC. Using reference TRBV7-9 and TRBJ1-2 for the parts outside the CDR3, the full variable domain is DTGVSQNPRHKITKRGQNVTFRCDPISEHNRLYWYRQTLGQGPEFLTYFQNEAQLEKSRLLSDRFSAERPKGSFSTLEIQRTEQGDSAMYLCASSLAGSYYGYTFGSGTRLTVV.

Remarks on this clonotype: Given a much more abundant clone one base away, this may be a read error. As the CDR3 is not closed by the conserved phenylalanine or tryptophan, this likely results from a read error. The V call is TRBV12-3 or TRBV12-4, the J call TRBJ1-1; 8 bases are shared with TRBD1. CDR3 length: 14 residues. V dropped 6 bases and J dropped 5; count of bases not matched to a gene: 8. The CDR3: CASSLGQGGTEAFL. For the CDR3, the DNA is TGTGCCAGCAGCCTCGGACAGGGTGGGACTGAAGCTTTCCTT.

The chain recombines TRBV18 with TRBJ2-7; 7 bases are shared with TRBD1. Germline CDR1 KGHSH, CDR2 LQKENI. The CDR3 is 16 residues long. V lost 3 bases to trimming and J lost 0 bases; unmatched junction nucleotides: 8. The CDR3 reads CASSPTRDRTSYEQYF. CDR3 bases: TGTGCCAGCTCACCGACTCGGGACAGAACCTCCTACGAGCAGTACTTC.

This clonotype was picked up a small number of times. One end of the junction fails to match germline, which may point to a read error. This chain connects TRBV2 to TRBJ2-5, with D possibly matching TRBD1 (6 bases). Germline-derived CDR1 and CDR2 are SNHLY and FYNNEI. There are 15 residues in the CDR3. CDR3 amino acids: CASSRYQGSQETQYF. CDR3 sequence (DNA): TGCGCCAGCAGCCGTTACCAGGGGTCCCAAGAGACCCAGTACTTC.

Here the CDR3 reads CSARDYSLYQETQYF. The CDR3 DNA reads as TGCAGTGCTAGAGACTACTCATTGTACCAAGAGACCCAGTACTTC. The chain couples TRBV20-1 to TRBJ2-5; unclear D gene. Germline V gene lookup returns CDR1 DFQATT and CDR2 SNEGSKA (reference sequence). Deletions cut 0 bases from V and 0 bases from J, with 11 bases between. The CDR3 has 15 residues.

The rearrangement links TRBV4-1 to TRBJ2-2; 7 bases are a match to TRBD1. Germline CDR1 MGHRA, CDR2 YSYEKL. Trimming took 1 base from V and 6 from J; bases not matched to a gene: 8. CDR3 length: 16 residues. CDR3 in amino acids: CASSQVVGGASGELFF. The CDR3 DNA is TGCGCCAGCAGCCAAGTAGTAGGGGGCGCGTCCGGGGAGCTGTTTTTT.

This rearrangement joins TRBV3-1 to TRBJ2-4; D is ambiguous. Trimming removed 0 bases from V and 5 bases from J, with 8 bases in between. This CDR3 has 14 amino acids. From germline, CDR1 is LGHDT and CDR2 YNNKEL (reference sequence). The CDR3 DNA reads TGTGCCAGCAGCCAAGATAACAGCCAAAACATTCAGTACTTC. Translated, it gives CASSQDNSQNIQYF.

V gene TRBV15 combines with J gene TRBJ1-1, with D unclear. Germline values: CDR1 LNHNV, CDR2 YYDKDF (reference sequence). This CDR3 has 15 amino acids. V was pared by 0 bases and J by 0 bases, with 8 bases between. The CDR3 protein is CATSRDHTVNTEAFF. The CDR3 DNA is TGTGCCACCAGCAGAGATCATACGGTGAACACTGAAGCTTTCTTT.

There are a few counts of this clonotype. The rearrangement uses TRBV5-1 and TRBJ2-2, with no clear D. The ends were cut back, 0 bases at V and 6 bases at J, with 3 bases in the middle. Germline CDR1 reads SGHRS; CDR2 reads YFSETQ. The CDR3 has 12 residues. The CDR3 loop is CASSLDSGELFF. CDR3 DNA sequence: TGCGCCAGCAGCTTGGATTCCGGGGAGCTGTTTTTT.

In this sample, this clonotype turned up a few times. The chain recombines TRBV27 with TRBJ1-5, with 7 positions matching TRBD1. V was pared by 5 bases and J by 6 bases, with 4 bases of the junction left unmatched. Germline V lookup: CDR1 MNHEY, CDR2 SMNVEV (reference sequence). CDR3 length: 13 residues. CDR3 loop: CASSQQGTQPQHF. The CDR3 DNA sequence: TGTGCCAGCAGTCAACAGGGGACTCAGCCCCAGCATTTT.

V usage is TRBV7-2 and J usage is TRBJ2-1; D not certain. Germline V gives CDR1 SGHTA, CDR2 FQGNSA. The CDR3 has 15 residues. V lost 0 bases to trimming and J lost 5 bases, with 11 bases between them. The CDR3 DNA is TGTGCCAGCAGCTTAGCATCCCACTCAGACAATGAGCAGTTCTTC. It translates to CASSLASHSDNEQFF.

This clonotype was seen repeatedly, ten times or more. The V call is TRBV12-3 or TRBV12-4, the J call TRBJ2-5, with a tentative D call TRBD2 (5 bases). V was cut by 3 bases and J by 2 bases, with 28 bases left in between. The CDR3 spans 20 residues. CDR3 protein: CASSFGSSLGLAREQETQYF. CDR3 DNA: TGTGCCAGCAGTTTTGGGTCCTCCCTAGGCCTAGCTAGGGAGCAAGAGACCCAGTACTTC.

About this clonotype: Just one base apart from a much larger clone, this may be a read error. The CDR3 carries no conserved terminal phenylalanine or tryptophan, so it likely arises from a read error. The rearrangement links TRBV15 to TRBJ2-5; possibly TRBD1 for D (5 bases). The CDR3 runs 15 residues. V lost 5 bases, J lost 2 bases, and 15 bases lay in between. Germline CDR1 LNHNV, CDR2 YYDKDF (reference sequence). Here the CDR3 DNA reads TGTGCCACCAGCCTCGGACAAGGGGCTCAAGAGACCCAGTACTCC. The encoded protein is CATSLGQGAQETQYS.

The DNA for the CDR3 is TGTGCCAGCAGTGGAAGAACAGGCCCCTATAATTCACCCCTCCACTTT. This gives the protein CASSGRTGPYNSPLHF. The chain joins TRBV6-1 to TRBJ1-6; maybe TRBD1 (5 bases). V was pared by 4 bases and J by 2 bases, with 12 bases between. Germline V gene data show CDR1 as MNHNS and CDR2 as SASEGT. This CDR3 region has 16 residues.

This clonotype was seen at least ten times. The rearrangement joins TRBV3-1 to TRBJ1-6; D unresolved. Germline loops: CDR1 LGHDT, CDR2 YNNKEL (reference sequence). The CDR3 contains 15 residues. Between the trimmed V and J ends, which lost 1 base and 9 bases, there was a span of 13 bases. Here the CDR3 reads CASSQGLKGISPLHF. In nucleotides, the CDR3 is TGTGCCAGCAGCCAAGGTCTGAAGGGTATTTCACCCCTCCACTTT.

This clonotype was seen ten or more times. J is TRBJ1-4 and V is TRBV2; 7 bases agree with TRBD1. V trimming: 6 bases; J trimming: 15 bases; junction bases outside the gene matches: 7. Germline loops: CDR1 SNHLY, CDR2 FYNNEI. The CDR3 loop spans 11 amino acids. Here the CDR3 DNA reads TGTGCCAGCAGCAGGACAGGCATGGTGTTTTTT. Its translation: CASSRTGMVFF. Based on the CDR3 plus reference TRBV2 and TRBJ1-4, the full variable domain is EPEVTQTPSHQVTQMGQEVILRCVPISNHLYFYWYRQILGQKVEFLVSFYNNEISEKSEIFDDQFSVERPDGSNFTLKIRSTKLEDSAMYFCASSRTGMVFFGSGTQLSVL.

V is TRBV5-1 and J is TRBJ2-4; D perhaps matches TRBD2 (5 bases). V was shortened by 2 bases and J by 6 bases, with 12 bases between the two germline ends. CDR3 size: 14 residues. Germline V gene lookup returns CDR1 SGHRS and CDR2 YFSETQ. The CDR3 is CASSLGPAGNIQYF. The CDR3 nucleotides read TGCGCCAGCAGCTTAGGGCCCGCGGGAAACATTCAGTACTTC.

This clonotype was seen ten or more times. This rearrangement joins TRBV7-2 to TRBJ2-5; maybe TRBD1 (8 bases). Between the trimmed V and J ends, which lost 2 bases and 2 bases, there was a span of 21 bases. The CDR3 consists of 18 residues. Germline loops: CDR1 SGHTA, CDR2 FQGNSA. The CDR3 loop is CASSLFGRQGRGQETQYF. The CDR3 DNA reads as TGTGCCAGCAGCTTATTCGGGAGACAGGGGAGGGGGCAAGAGACCCAGTACTTC.

The chain combines TRBV20-1 with TRBJ2-3, with D possibly being TRBD1 (6 bases). V was clipped by 5 bases and J by 2 bases, with 17 bases between them. The germline gives CDR1 DFQATT, CDR2 SNEGSKA (reference sequence). This CDR3 spans 15 amino acids. CDR3 sequence: CSAYNRDTNTDTQYF. The CDR3 coding sequence is TGCAGTGCTTATAACAGGGACACCAACACAGATACGCAGTATTTT.

CDR3 in amino acids: CASSYSRFSYEQYF. CDR3 DNA sequence: TGTGCCAGCAGTTACAGCAGGTTCTCCTACGAGCAGTACTTC. The gene calls are TRBV6-2 or TRBV6-3 and TRBJ2-7; D call uncertain. There are 14 residues in the CDR3. The V gene lost 2 bases and the J gene lost 0 bases, with 8 bases spanning the gap. Per the germline V gene, CDR1 is MNHEY and CDR2 is SVGEGT.